The 28 T cell receptor beta chains below were found in one sample sequenced in a study of blood T cell repertoires in COVID-19 (dated by TCRdb to the early 2020s). The library was generated by the immunoSEQ multiplex PCR assay. In TCRdb, the immuneACCESS table is reduced to in-frame sequences with V and J assigned. These tables do not hold every clone; where another copy was compared, an unresolved V gene accounts for under half, and the others remain unexplained. The sample data list roughly 380,000 clones, and roughly 89% of these were observed just once. Approximately 4.1% of the sample rests with the top ten. Sequencing was carried out using peripheral blood. These receptors came from a woman aged 55-70 years with COVID-19, enrolled during active disease.

V usage is TRBV19 and J usage is TRBJ1-4; TRBD1 agrees at 11 bases. This CDR3 region has 14 residues. V lost 3 bases and J lost 8; bases outside the gene matches: 2. The V gene's germline CDR1 is LNHDA and CDR2 SQIVND (reference sequence). The CDR3 bases are TGTGCCAGTAGTATTCGGACAGGGGGCGAAAAACTGTTTTTT. Translating it yields CASSIRTGGEKLFF.

The chain is built from TRBV30 and TRBJ2-2; D remains ambiguous. This CDR3 spans 11 amino acids. Germline V gives CDR1 GTSNPN, CDR2 SVGIG (reference sequence). The V end was cut by 4 bases, the J end by 9 bases, with 9 bases between. The CDR3 DNA reads as TGTGCCTGGACGTCCCTCCGGGAGCTGTTTTTT. It yields the protein CAWTSLRELFF.

V gene TRBV7-6 combines with J gene TRBJ1-1; the D gene is possibly TRBD1 (6 bases). Germline V lookup: CDR1 SGHVS, CDR2 FNYEAQ. The ends were cut back, 3 bases at V and 1 base at J, with 18 bases in the middle. The CDR3 has 17 amino acids. The CDR3 DNA is TGTGCCAGCAGCTTTAACCGCCCGGGACAAACGAACACTGAAGCTTTCTTT. Translating gives CASSFNRPGQTNTEAFF.

Concerning this clone: A much larger clone sits a single nucleotide away, making a read error possible. The rearrangement links TRBV28 to TRBJ1-5; D possibly corresponds to TRBD1 (6 bases). The CDR3 totals 15 residues. Per germline, CDR1 MDHEN and CDR2 SYDVKM. In nucleotides, the CDR3 is TGTGCCAGCAGTTTCACGGACAGCCGAAATCAGCTCCAGCATTTT. Protein sequence: CASSFTDSRNQLQHF.

The CDR3: CASSEGTGGNRQPQHF. CDR3 DNA: TGTGCCAGCAGTGAAGGGACAGGGGGCAATCGTCAGCCCCAGCATTTT. The chain links TRBV6-1 to TRBJ1-5; 11 bases are shared with TRBD1. Per germline, CDR1 MNHNS and CDR2 SASEGT. J lost 6 bases, V lost 1 base, and 5 bases had no gene match. The CDR3 extends over 16 amino acids.

This sequence joins TRBV20-1 and TRBJ2-3; possibly TRBD1 for D (5 bases). The CDR3 runs 13 residues. The germline V gene encodes CDR1 DFQATT and CDR2 SNEGSKA (reference sequence). V was shortened by 3 bases and J by 6 bases, with 13 bases between the two germline ends. CDR3 sequence reads: CSASGDSFDTQYF. The CDR3 nucleotides read TGCAGTGCTAGTGGTGACAGTTTCGATACGCAGTATTTT.

V usage is TRBV2 and J usage is TRBJ2-2, with D tentatively TRBD1 (6 bases). CDR1 is SNHLY and CDR2 is FYNNEI in the germline V gene. The CDR3 is made up of 15 amino acids. The V and J ends lost 6 bases and 3 bases respectively, with 14 bases between them. The chain's CDR3 is CASRRRQVDTGELFF. CDR3 nucleotides: TGTGCCAGCAGAAGAAGACAGGTGGACACCGGGGAGCTGTTTTTT. Full variable domain (remainder filled in from reference TRBV2 and TRBJ2-2): EPEVTQTPSHQVTQMGQEVILRCVPISNHLYFYWYRQILGQKVEFLVSFYNNEISEKSEIFDDQFSVERPDGSNFTLKIRSTKLEDSAMYFCASRRRQVDTGELFFGEGSRLTVL.

CDR3 protein: CAWSEGRGQQYF. CDR3 bases: TGTGCCTGGAGTGAGGGCAGGGGGCAGCAGTACTTC. This chain uses TRBV30 with TRBJ2-7, with 8 bases fitting TRBD1. CDR1 and CDR2 from the germline V gene are GTSNPN and SVGIG (reference sequence). This CDR3 contains 12 residues. J lost 8 bases, V lost 1 base, and 4 bases had no gene match.

This chain links TRBV14 with TRBJ1-2; D ambiguous. The CDR3 is 14 amino acids. V lost 6 bases to trimming and J lost 8 bases, with 19 bases between them. Germline CDR1 reads SGHDN; CDR2 reads FVKESK. In DNA form, the CDR3 reads TGTGCCAGCAGTAAGGAGGGCGTGCGAGTCGGCTACACCTTC. It codes for CASSKEGVRVGYTF.

The gene calls are TRBV30 and TRBJ1-4; D is possibly TRBD1 (6 bases). V gave up 1 base and J gave up 7 bases, with 22 bases separating them. Germline V CDR1 and CDR2: GTSNPN, SVGIG (reference sequence). This CDR3 has 17 residues. The CDR3 bases are TGTGCCTGGAGTGGGGCAGGGGCTGTCGGTTTGAGTGAAAAACTGTTTTTT. It encodes CAWSGAGAVGLSEKLFF.

This chain connects TRBV24-1 to TRBJ1-3; 8 bases are shared with TRBD1. There are 14 residues in the CDR3. Trimming removed 9 bases from V and 4 bases from J; junction bases left unmatched: 7. Germline CDR1 reads KGHDR; CDR2 reads SFDVKD. The CDR3, as DNA: TGTGCCACCCCGCAGGGGGCAGGGGGAAACACCATATATTTT. As protein: CATPQGAGGNTIYF.

V is TRBV19 and J is TRBJ1-4; maybe TRBD1 (6 bases). V was trimmed by 4 bases and J by 7 bases, leaving 13 bases between them. The CDR3 sequence is 14 residues long. In germline, CDR1 is LNHDA, CDR2 SQIVND (reference sequence). Here the CDR3 reads CASSNQGKGEKLFF. The CDR3 DNA is TGTGCCAGTAGTAACCAGGGGAAAGGTGAAAAACTGTTTTTT.

The chain carries TRBV18 and TRBJ1-4; no clear D. The CDR3 contains 16 residues. CDR1 and CDR2 from the germline V gene are KGHSH and LQKENI. Trimming pared 3 bases from V and 7 bases from J, leaving 18 bases between. CDR3 coding DNA: TGTGCCAGCTCACCGTCCAAGGACGCGGGGAGTGAAAAACTGTTTTTT. It codes for CASSPSKDAGSEKLFF.

The V call is TRBV5-4, the J call TRBJ2-3, with TRBD1 identical over 7 bases. CDR3 length equals 16 residues. The trim removed 3 bases at V and 2 bases at J, leaving 9 bases unmatched. Looked up from germline, CDR1 is SGHNT and CDR2 is YYREEE (reference sequence). Here the CDR3 reads CASSSPGQPSTDTQYF. CDR3 DNA: TGTGCCAGCAGCTCGCCGGGACAGCCTTCCACAGATACGCAGTATTTT.

This chain uses TRBV11-2 with TRBJ2-3; 7 nucleotides line up with TRBD1. The CDR3 extends over 14 amino acids. The trim removed 6 bases at V and 0 bases at J, leaving 3 bases unmatched. Germline assignment: CDR1 SGHAT and CDR2 FQNNGV. The CDR3: CASRGDSSTDTQYF. CDR3 sequence (DNA): TGTGCCAGCAGGGGGGACAGCAGCACAGATACGCAGTATTTT.

The chain employs TRBV18 and TRBJ1-1, with D tentatively TRBD1 (6 bases). The ends were cut back, 6 bases at V and 0 bases at J, with 17 bases in the middle. Germline-derived CDR1 and CDR2 are KGHSH and LQKENI. The CDR3 length is 16 residues. The CDR3 region is CASSQGGGHMNTEAFF. For the CDR3, the DNA is TGTGCCAGCTCTCAAGGGGGTGGGCACATGAACACTGAAGCTTTCTTT.

This chain uses TRBV14 with TRBJ1-6; D is unresolved. The CDR3 is 13 residues long. The ends were cut back, 2 bases at V and 6 bases at J, with 5 bases in the middle. Germline values: CDR1 SGHDN, CDR2 FVKESK. CDR3 sequence: CASSQMSNSPLHF. CDR3 DNA: TGTGCCAGCAGCCAAATGAGTAATTCACCCCTCCACTTT.

The rearrangement links TRBV19 to TRBJ1-4; 12 nucleotides agree with TRBD1. The V segment lost 6 bases and the J segment 2 bases; nucleotides outside the gene matches: 4. The CDR3 loop spans 16 amino acids. Germline V gene lookup returns CDR1 LNHDA and CDR2 SQIVND (reference sequence). CDR3 nucleotides: TGTGCCAGTAGCCCGGGACAGGGGGCGACTAATGAAAAACTGTTTTTT. It yields the protein CASSPGQGATNEKLFF.

The V and J genes are TRBV7-6 and TRBJ1-2; possibly TRBD1 for D (6 bases). Germline V gives CDR1 SGHVS, CDR2 FNYEAQ. V lost 4 bases, J lost 8 bases, and 20 bases lay in between. The CDR3 length is 15 residues. CDR3 loop: CASSSDGGPLKGYTF. The CDR3 DNA follows: TGTGCCAGCAGCTCAGACGGGGGGCCCCTAAAGGGCTACACCTTC.

The chain couples TRBV5-1 to TRBJ1-1; D possibly corresponds to TRBD1 (6 bases). Germline V gene data show CDR1 as SGHRS and CDR2 as YFSETQ. The CDR3 has 15 amino acids. Trimming cost V 4 bases and J 6 bases, with 19 bases left between them. This CDR3 reads CASSPEQGIWAEAFF. The CDR3 bases are TGCGCCAGCAGCCCAGAACAGGGTATTTGGGCTGAAGCTTTCTTT.

The V and J genes are TRBV5-1 and TRBJ2-5, with 10 positions matching TRBD1. With V trimmed by 4 bases and J by 5 bases, 8 bases remained unmatched. CDR1 and CDR2 (germline): SGHRS, YFSETQ. The CDR3 sequence is 15 residues long. The CDR3 coding sequence is TGCGCCAGCAGCCTGGGGACAGGGGCGGGGGAGACCCAGTACTTC. Its translation: CASSLGTGAGETQYF.

This chain uses TRBV19 with TRBJ1-5, with D unresolved. CDR1 LNHDA and CDR2 SQIVND come from the germline V gene (reference sequence). V was pared by 5 bases and J by 0 bases, with 17 bases between. The CDR3 runs to 17 residues. CDR3 protein: CASSPLLFRDSNQPQHF. CDR3 nucleotide sequence: TGTGCCAGTAGTCCCCTTTTGTTCCGGGATAGCAATCAGCCCCAGCATTTT.

The chain couples TRBV6-5 to TRBJ1-1, with D possibly matching TRBD1 (5 bases). The V end lost 0 bases, the J end lost 4 bases, and 12 bases lay between the germline ends. The CDR3 length is 15 residues. In germline, CDR1 is MNHEY, CDR2 SVGAGI. CDR3 in DNA: TGTGCCAGCAGTTACTCGATCGGGGGTGCCACTGAAGCTTTCTTT. Translated: CASSYSIGGATEAFF.

The chain recombines TRBV28 with TRBJ2-2; TRBD1 is a possible D gene (7 bases). CDR1 is MDHEN, CDR2 SYDVKM, per germline. CDR3 length equals 16 residues. Between the trimmed V and J ends, which lost 5 bases and 3 bases, there was a span of 16 bases. The CDR3 loop is CASSIGGGADTGELFF. The CDR3 DNA is TGTGCCAGCAGTATTGGAGGGGGCGCAGACACCGGGGAGCTGTTTTTT.

A word on this clone: Other DNA sequences in the sample encode the same CDR3. The chain uses TRBV28 and TRBJ2-3; TRBD2 aligns across 8 bases. The germline CDR1 and CDR2 sequences are MDHEN and SYDVKM. V gave up 5 bases and J gave up 3 bases; unmatched junction bases: 4. This CDR3 is built from 14 residues. CDR3: CASSPGGRTDTQYF. DNA for the CDR3: TGTGCCAGCAGTCCGGGCGGGAGGACAGATACGCAGTATTTT.

V and J are TRBV6-6 and TRBJ2-1, with D possibly being TRBD1 (6 bases). Germline V gene lookup returns CDR1 MNHNY and CDR2 SVGAGI (reference sequence). V lost 5 bases and J lost 7, with 9 bases in between. The CDR3 contains 12 residues. The CDR3 DNA sequence: TGTGCCAGCAGTCCAGGGGCAAATGAGCAGTTCTTC. Translation gives CASSPGANEQFF.

Worth noting for this clone: Other nucleotide sequences in the sample specify the same CDR3. The chain joins TRBV4-1 to TRBJ1-1, with a tentative D call TRBD1 (5 bases). V lost 1 base, J lost 4 bases, and 10 bases lay in between. This CDR3 comprises 14 residues. Germline CDR1 is MGHRA and CDR2 is YSYEKL. Written as DNA, the CDR3 is TGCGCCAGCAGCCAAGTGCGGGGGGGCACTGAAGCTTTCTTT. Amino acids: CASSQVRGGTEAFF.

J is TRBJ1-6 and V is TRBV19; D may be TRBD1 (5 bases). Germline values: CDR1 LNHDA, CDR2 SQIVND (reference sequence). The V gene lost 6 bases and the J gene lost 3 bases, with 9 bases spanning the gap. The CDR3 spans 14 residues. The CDR3 bases are TGTGCCAGTAGGACAGTGATCTATAATTCACCCCTCCACTTT. It encodes CASRTVIYNSPLHF.